Presented here are 3 T cell receptor beta chains from one specimen sequenced in a study of T cells in tuberculosis. Time point noted: new active TB diagnosis, blood taken before or within 7 days of starting treatment. Sequencing used immunoSEQ multiplex PCR; TCRdb keeps in-frame clones, though not all of them. The sample shows some 31,000 clones, 85% to 95% of them seen only once. The sequences come from PBMCs, collected at tuberculosis diagnosis. These TCRs come from an adult with tuberculosis.

The chain combines TRBV11-3 with TRBJ2-3, with 10 nucleotides matching TRBD2. The CDR3 extends over 16 amino acids. Germline V lookup: CDR1 SGHNT, CDR2 YENEEA. The V segment lost 4 bases and the J segment 0 bases; nucleotides outside the gene matches: 4. CDR3 nucleotides: TGTGCCAGCAGCTCGGGACTAGCGAAGAGCACAGATACGCAGTATTTT. Residues: CASSSGLAKSTDTQYF.

The genes are TRBV19 and TRBJ1-5; D uncertain. V was trimmed by 9 bases and J by 0 bases, leaving 12 bases between them. The length of the CDR3 is 14 residues. The germline V gene encodes CDR1 LNHDA and CDR2 SQIVND (reference sequence). The CDR3 here is CASKRDFSNQPQHF. The CDR3 nucleotides are TGTGCCAGCAAGAGAGACTTTAGCAATCAGCCCCAGCATTTT.

The chain couples TRBV6-1 to TRBJ2-3, with 7 bases aligning to TRBD1. The CDR3 length is 14 residues. The junction had 5 bases not matched to a gene; V was cut back by 6 bases and J by 2 bases. Germline values: CDR1 MNHNS, CDR2 SASEGT. The CDR3 nucleotides read TGTGCCAGCAGGCCGACAGGGAACACAGATACGCAGTATTTT. Amino acid sequence: CASRPTGNTDTQYF.